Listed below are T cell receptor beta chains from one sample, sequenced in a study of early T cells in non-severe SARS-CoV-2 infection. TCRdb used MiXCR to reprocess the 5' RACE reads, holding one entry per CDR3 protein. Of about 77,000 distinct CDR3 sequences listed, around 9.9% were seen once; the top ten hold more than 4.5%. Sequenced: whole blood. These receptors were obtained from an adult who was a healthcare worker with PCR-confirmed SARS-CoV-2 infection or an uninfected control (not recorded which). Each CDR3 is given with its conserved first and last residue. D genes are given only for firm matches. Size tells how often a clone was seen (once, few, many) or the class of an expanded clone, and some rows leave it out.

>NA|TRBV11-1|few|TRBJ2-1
CASSPEALRTVNEQFF
TGTGCCAGCAGCCCCGAAGCCCTTAGGACAGTCAATGAGCAGTTCTTC
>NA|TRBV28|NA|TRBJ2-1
CASSLSIGSYNEQFF
TGTGCCAGCAGTCTGAGTATAGGCTCCTACAATGAGCAGTTCTTC
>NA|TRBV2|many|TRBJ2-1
CASSDGLTNEQFF
TGTGCCAGCAGCGACGGACTAACCAATGAGCAGTTCTTC
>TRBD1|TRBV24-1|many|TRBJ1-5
CAIQGAGQPQHF
TGTGCCATACAGGGGGCCGGTCAGCCCCAGCATTTT
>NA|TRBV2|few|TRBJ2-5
CASSTGQGLRETQYF
TGTGCCAGCAGTACCGGACAGGGACTAAGAGAGACCCAGTACTTC
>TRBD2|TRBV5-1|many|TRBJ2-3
CASSPGLAGGPLADTQYF
TGCGCCAGCAGCCCCGGACTAGCGGGAGGGCCCCTCGCAGATACGCAGTATTTT
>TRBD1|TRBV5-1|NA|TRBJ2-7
CASRRLTGAYEQYF
TGCGCCAGCAGACGACTGACAGGGGCCTACGAGCAGTACTTC
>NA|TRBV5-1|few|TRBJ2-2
CASAATGELFF
TGCGCCAGCGCGGCCACCGGGGAGCTGTTTTTT
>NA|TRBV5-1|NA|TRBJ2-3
CASRQMGRDTDTQYF
TGCGCCAGCAGACAAATGGGACGAGACACAGATACGCAGTATTTT
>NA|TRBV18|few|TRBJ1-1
CASSVAETMNTEAFF
TGTGCCAGCTCAGTTGCAGAAACCATGAACACTGAAGCTTTCTTT
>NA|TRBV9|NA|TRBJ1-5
CASSVGRPNWGNQPQHF
TGTGCCAGCAGCGTAGGTCGGCCCAACTGGGGCAATCAGCCCCAGCATTTT
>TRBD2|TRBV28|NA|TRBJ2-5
CASSFRLADLETQYF
TGTGCCAGCAGCTTCAGACTAGCGGACCTAGAGACCCAGTACTTC
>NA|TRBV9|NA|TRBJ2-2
CASSPRDGVSLVGELFF
TGTGCCAGCAGCCCAAGAGACGGGGTCTCGTTAGTCGGGGAGCTGTTTTTT
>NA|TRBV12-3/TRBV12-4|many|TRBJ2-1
CASSLKASSYNEQFF
TGTGCCAGCAGTTTGAAGGCTAGCTCCTACAATGAGCAGTTCTTC
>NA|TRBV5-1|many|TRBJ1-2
CASSFGQGGYTF
TGCGCCAGCAGCTTTGGTCAGGGCGGCTACACCTTC
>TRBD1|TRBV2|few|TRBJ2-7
CASSGTGTPYEQYF
TGTGCCAGCAGTGGGACAGGGACCCCCTACGAGCAGTACTTC
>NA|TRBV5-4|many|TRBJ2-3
CASSHSPGRTDTQYF
TGTGCCAGCAGTCACTCTCCGGGGCGCACAGATACGCAGTATTTT
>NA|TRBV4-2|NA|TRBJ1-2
CASSQGTYGYTF
TGTGCCAGCAGCCAGGGGACTTATGGCTACACCTTC
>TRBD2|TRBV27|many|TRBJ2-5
CASSLLGTNQETQYF
TGTGCCAGCAGTTTACTCGGGACTAACCAAGAGACCCAGTACTTC
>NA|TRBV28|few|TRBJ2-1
CASSPILALPYNEQFF
TGTGCCAGCAGTCCCATACTAGCTCTACCTTACAATGAGCAGTTCTTC
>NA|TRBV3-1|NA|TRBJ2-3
CASTYMDTQYF
TGTGCCAGCACCTACATGGATACGCAGTATTTT
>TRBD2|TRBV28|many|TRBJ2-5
CASSPAGLAGKQTQYF
TGTGCCAGCAGTCCCGCGGGACTAGCGGGGAAACAGACCCAGTACTTC
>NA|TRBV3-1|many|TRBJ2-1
CASSQDAGSYNEQFF
TGTGCCAGCAGCCAAGATGCCGGATCCTACAATGAGCAGTTCTTC